The 11 T cell receptor beta chains in this list originate from one sample, sequenced in a study of early T cells in non-severe SARS-CoV-2 infection. TCRdb used MiXCR to reprocess the 5' RACE reads, holding one entry per CDR3 protein. The data show tens of thousands of distinct CDR3 sequences, around 15% seen once. What was sequenced was whole blood. Source of these receptors: an adult who was a healthcare worker with PCR-confirmed SARS-CoV-2 infection or an uninfected control (not recorded which).

The chain combines TRBV7-2 with TRBJ2-5, with D perhaps matching TRBD2 (5 bases). CDR1 is SGHTA, CDR2 FQGNSA, per germline. This CDR3 spans 13 amino acids. Trimming stripped 5 bases from V and 5 bases from J, with 12 bases between. CDR3 residues: CASSPLGAETQYF. Here the CDR3 DNA reads TGTGCCAGCAGCCCCCTGGGAGCGGAGACCCAGTACTTC.

The chain has TRBV11-2 and TRBJ2-1; D is possibly TRBD2 (6 bases). V lost 0 bases and J 3 bases, leaving 9 bases between the germline ends. From germline, CDR1 is SGHAT and CDR2 FQNNGV. CDR3 length equals 15 residues. CDR3 nucleotides: TGTGCCAGCAGCTTAGAGGCTAGCGTCTACAATGAGCAGTTCTTC. It is translated as CASSLEASVYNEQFF.

This clonotype was counted between two and nine times. The chain recombines TRBV10-3 with TRBJ2-1; no firm D call. Germline lookup yields CDR1 ENHRY and CDR2 SYGVKD. V lost 3 bases and J lost 0, with 6 bases in between. This CDR3 region has 14 residues. DNA of the CDR3: TGTGCCATCAGTGACACGAGCTCCTACAATGAGCAGTTCTTC. Protein: CAISDTSSYNEQFF.

The sample holds a few counts of this clonotype. J is TRBJ1-2 and V is TRBV6-5; D call uncertain. The germline V gene has CDR1 MNHEY and CDR2 SVGAGI. V was trimmed by 2 bases and J by 0 bases, leaving 13 bases between them. The CDR3 runs to 16 residues. CDR3 sequence: CASSYASQATNYGYTF. CDR3 nucleotides: TGTGCCAGCAGTTACGCCTCCCAGGCAACTAACTATGGCTACACCTTC.

V gene TRBV7-6 combines with J gene TRBJ2-1; 10 bases line up with TRBD1. Germline V gives CDR1 SGHVS, CDR2 FNYEAQ. Trimming removed 4 bases from V and 7 bases from J; junction bases left unmatched: 4. The CDR3 is 14 residues long. The CDR3 nucleotides are TGTGCCAGCAGCTCAAGACAGGGGGCGAATGAGCAGTTCTTC. This translates into CASSSRQGANEQFF. Variable domain in full (rest from reference TRBV7-6 and TRBJ2-1): GAGVSQSPRYKVTKRGQDVALRCDPISGHVSLYWYRQALGQGPEFLTYFNYEAQQDKSGLPNDRFSAERPEGSISTLTIQRTEQRDSAMYRCASSSRQGANEQFFGPGTRLTVL.

At least ten counts were recorded for this clonotype. This chain links TRBV5-5 with TRBJ1-2; unclear D gene. This CDR3 is built from 14 residues. Germline V lookup: CDR1 SGHKS, CDR2 YYEKEE (reference sequence). V was clipped by 0 bases and J by 8 bases, with 14 bases between them. The chain's CDR3 is CASSLATGSLGYTF. In DNA, the CDR3 is TGTGCCAGCAGCTTGGCCACCGGGTCCCTCGGCTACACCTTC.

With regard to this clonotype: At one end the junction does not follow the germline gene, possibly because of a read error. The J gene is TRBJ2-3, the V gene TRBV18, with D tentatively TRBD2 (7 bases). The CDR3 consists of 13 residues. CDR1 is KGHSH, CDR2 LQKENI, per germline. The CDR3 loop reads CVSSTGGADTQYF. CDR3 bases: TGTGTCAGCTCGACGGGGGGCGCAGATACGCAGTATTTT.

This clonotype was counted only a few times. The chain employs TRBV6-6 and TRBJ1-4, with TRBD1 matching over 8 bases. With 6 bases clipped from V and 0 bases from J, the junction kept 9 bases outside the gene matches. The CDR3 extends over 17 amino acids. In germline, CDR1 is MNHNY, CDR2 SVGAGI (reference sequence). The CDR3 here is CASRGTGEGSTNEKLFF. In nucleotides, the CDR3 is TGTGCCAGCAGAGGGACAGGAGAAGGTTCAACTAATGAAAAACTGTTTTTT.

The chain is built from TRBV7-2 and TRBJ2-3, with 10 bases that match TRBD2. The CDR3 covers 16 residues. The germline V gene has CDR1 SGHTA and CDR2 FQGNSA. V was clipped by 1 base and J by 2 bases; unmatched bases: 3. DNA of the CDR3: TGTGCCAGCAGCTTAGTTAGCGGGAGGAACACAGATACGCAGTATTTT. Its protein is CASSLVSGRNTDTQYF.

This clonotype was seen a few times. This chain links TRBV7-2 with TRBJ2-1, with TRBD2 matching 8 bases. V lost 4 bases to trimming and J lost 6 bases; unmatched junction nucleotides: 5. The CDR3 is 14 residues long. CDR1 is SGHTA, CDR2 FQGNSA, per germline. CDR3 sequence: CASSSVSGGNEQFF. CDR3 in DNA: TGTGCCAGCAGCTCGGTGAGCGGGGGCAATGAGCAGTTCTTC.

This clonotype showed up many times. The chain is built from TRBV2 and TRBJ1-5; unclear D gene. Germline-derived CDR1 and CDR2 are SNHLY and FYNNEI. The V gene lost 4 bases and the J gene lost 1 base, with 8 bases spanning the gap. CDR3 length: 14 amino acids. CDR3 DNA sequence: TGTGCCAGCAGTGTTCGGGGAAGCAATCAGCCCCAGCATTTT. As protein: CASSVRGSNQPQHF.